This T cell receptor (beta chain) was captured by sequencing in a study of blood T cell repertoires in COVID-19. CDR3 size: 16 residues. V lost 4 bases and J lost 9; bases outside the gene matches: 11. CDR1 SGDLS and CDR2 YYNGEE come from the germline V gene. Generated by immunoSEQ multiplex PCR, the TCRdb table keeps only in-frame clones and is missing some. This table holds some 140,000 clones, roughly 82% found once. This clone was observed a few times. The clonotype originates from a man older than 75 with acute or convalescent COVID-19. Sequencing was carried out using peripheral blood. V usage is TRBV9 and J usage is TRBJ1-6, with TRBD1 matching 9 bases. CDR3 amino acids: CASSPQGAKASSPLHF. CDR3 sequence (DNA): TGTGCCAGCAGCCCACAGGGGGCAAAAGCCTCTTCACCCCTCCACTTT.